The source of this T cell receptor (beta chain) is a study of blood T cell repertoires in COVID-19. Per the original methods: Reference gene primers were amplified, and this amplification served to estimate nucleated cell counts. TCRdb's copy holds only in-frame clones and misses some; the assay was immunoSEQ multiplex PCR. V, J and clone size derive from that table, while D and trimming were established from the DNA sequence. The profile shows roughly 140,000 clones, approximately 87% of them singletons. Clinical history reported by participants formed the basis on which cohorts were assigned. Germline CDR1 and CDR2: LGHNA and YSLEER. J gave up 2 bases and V 3 bases, and 9 bases lay outside the gene matches. The CDR3 spans 16 residues.

Sequencing used PBMCs or T cells enriched from blood (not recorded which). The chain employs TRBV4-3 and TRBJ1-2, with 7 positions matching TRBD1. The clonotype comes from a man between 50 and 59 years old in a cohort exposed to, infected with or recovered from COVID-19 (not recorded which). DNA of the CDR3: TGCGCCAGCAGCCAGGCGTACAGGGGACCCAACTATGGCTACACCTTC. This codes for CASSQAYRGPNYGYTF.